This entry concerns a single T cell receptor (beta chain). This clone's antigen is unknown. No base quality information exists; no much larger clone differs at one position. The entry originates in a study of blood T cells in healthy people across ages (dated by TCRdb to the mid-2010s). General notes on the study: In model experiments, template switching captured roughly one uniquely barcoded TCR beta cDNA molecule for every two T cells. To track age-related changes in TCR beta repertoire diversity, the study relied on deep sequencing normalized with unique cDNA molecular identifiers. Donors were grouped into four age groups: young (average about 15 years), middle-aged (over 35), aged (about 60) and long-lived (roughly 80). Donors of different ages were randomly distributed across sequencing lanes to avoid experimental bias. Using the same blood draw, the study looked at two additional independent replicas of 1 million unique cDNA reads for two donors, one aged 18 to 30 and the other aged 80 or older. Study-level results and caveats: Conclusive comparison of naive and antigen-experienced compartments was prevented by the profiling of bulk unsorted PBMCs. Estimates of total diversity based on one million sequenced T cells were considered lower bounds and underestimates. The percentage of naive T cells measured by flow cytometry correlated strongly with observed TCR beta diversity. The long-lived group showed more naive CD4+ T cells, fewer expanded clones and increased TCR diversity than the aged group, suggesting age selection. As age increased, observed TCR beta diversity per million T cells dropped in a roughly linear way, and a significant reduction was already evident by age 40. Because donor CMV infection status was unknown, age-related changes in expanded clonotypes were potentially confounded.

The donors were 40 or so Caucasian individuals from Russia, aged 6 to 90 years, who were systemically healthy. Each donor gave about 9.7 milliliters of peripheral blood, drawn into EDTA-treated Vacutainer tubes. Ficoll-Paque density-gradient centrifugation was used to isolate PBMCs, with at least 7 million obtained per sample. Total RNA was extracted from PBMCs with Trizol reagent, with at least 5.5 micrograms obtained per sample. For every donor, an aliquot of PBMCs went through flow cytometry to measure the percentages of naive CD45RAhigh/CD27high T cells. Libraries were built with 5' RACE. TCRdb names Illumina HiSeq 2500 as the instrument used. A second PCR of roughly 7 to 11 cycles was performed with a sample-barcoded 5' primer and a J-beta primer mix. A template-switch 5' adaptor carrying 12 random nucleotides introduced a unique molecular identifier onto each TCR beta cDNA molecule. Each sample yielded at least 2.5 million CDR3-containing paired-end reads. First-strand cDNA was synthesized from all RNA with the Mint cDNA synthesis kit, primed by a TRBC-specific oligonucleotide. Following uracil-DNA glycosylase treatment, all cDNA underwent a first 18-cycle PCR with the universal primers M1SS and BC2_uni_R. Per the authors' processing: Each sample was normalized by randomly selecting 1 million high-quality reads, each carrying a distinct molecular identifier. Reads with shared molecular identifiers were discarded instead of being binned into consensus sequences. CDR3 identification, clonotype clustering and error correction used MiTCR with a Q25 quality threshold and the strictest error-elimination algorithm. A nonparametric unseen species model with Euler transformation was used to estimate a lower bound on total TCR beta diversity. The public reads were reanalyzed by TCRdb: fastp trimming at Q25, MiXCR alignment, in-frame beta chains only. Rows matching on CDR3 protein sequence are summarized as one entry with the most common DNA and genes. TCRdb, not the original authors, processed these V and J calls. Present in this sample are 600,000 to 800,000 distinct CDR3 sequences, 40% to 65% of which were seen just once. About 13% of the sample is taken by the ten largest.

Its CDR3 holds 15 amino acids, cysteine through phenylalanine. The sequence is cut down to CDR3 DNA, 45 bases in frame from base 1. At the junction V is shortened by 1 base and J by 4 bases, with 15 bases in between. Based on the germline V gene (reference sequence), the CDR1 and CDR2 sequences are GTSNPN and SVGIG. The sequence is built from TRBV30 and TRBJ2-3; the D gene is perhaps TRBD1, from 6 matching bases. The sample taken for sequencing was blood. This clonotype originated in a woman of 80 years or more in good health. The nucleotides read TGTGCCTGGAGTGGAACAGGGAGTTGGGCAGATACGCAGTATTTT. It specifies CAWSGTGSWADTQYF.